Listed below are T cell receptor beta chains from one sample, sequenced in a study of patients and donors after allogeneic stem cell transplantation. TCRdb fed the RT-PCR reads into MiXCR, producing one record per CDR3 protein. The table lists about a million distinct CDR3 sequences, more than 15% of them singletons. The sequenced material came from blood, either unsorted or a sorted T cell fraction (not recorded which). These receptors all come from a human donor who was either an allogeneic HSCT recipient or a stem cell or donor lymphocyte infusion donor (not recorded which). It is not recorded whose cells these are; they may come from a transplant donor. The CDR3 runs from the conserved cysteine through the conserved F or W. D genes are given only for firm matches. The size entry is marked missing in some rows and otherwise reads once, few, many or a size class.

clone_size j_call v_call d_call cdr3_aa cdr3_nt
- TRBJ1-4 TRBV20-1 TRBD1 CSSEGTGGEKLFF TGCAGCTCCGAAGGGACAGGGGGAGAAAAACTGTTTTTT
- TRBJ1-6 TRBV7-3 TRBD1 CASSLQGARYNSPLHF TGTGCCAGCAGCTTACAGGGGGCTAGGTATAATTCACCCCTCCACTTT
few TRBJ1-1 TRBV7-3 - CASSLSGGPILNTEAFF TGTGCCAGCAGCTTATCGGGGGGGCCCATCCTAAACACTGAAGCTTTCTTT
- TRBJ2-2 TRBV4-3 TRBD1 CASSQDYGQGLPGELFF TGCGCCAGCAGCCAAGACTATGGACAGGGCCTCCCCGGGGAGCTGTTTTTT
- TRBJ2-7 TRBV4-1 - CASSPSGYHYEQYF TGCGCCAGCAGCCCCTCCGGGTACCACTACGAGCAGTACTTC
- TRBJ2-3 TRBV10-3 TRBD2 CAISEPGLVGTDTQYF TGTGCCATCAGTGAGCCGGGACTAGTAGGCACAGATACGCAGTATTTT
- TRBJ1-4 TRBV4-2 - CASSQGLGKADEKLFF TGTGCCAGCAGCCAAGGATTGGGGAAGGCGGACGAAAAACTGTTTTTT
few TRBJ1-2 TRBV11-2 - CASSLSQGGYGYTF TGTGCCAGCAGCTTAAGCCAGGGAGGCTATGGCTACACCTTC
many TRBJ1-2 TRBV6-4 - CASSDGGGYTF TGTGCCAGCAGTGACGGGGGTGGCTACACCTTC
many TRBJ2-7 TRBV20-1 TRBD2 CSAIPLAGASSYEQYF TGCAGTGCTATTCCTTTGGCGGGAGCCTCCTCCTACGAGCAGTACTTC
- TRBJ2-7 TRBV29-1 - CSVELGNEQYF TGCAGCGTTGAGCTTGGGAACGAGCAGTACTTC
- TRBJ1-1 TRBV10-3 - CAISESGGTPEAFF TGTGCCATCAGTGAGTCGGGGGGGACACCTGAAGCTTTCTTT
many TRBJ2-3 TRBV7-2 TRBD2 CASSFGGGDTQYF TGTGCCAGCAGCTTCGGCGGGGGAGATACGCAGTATTTT
once TRBJ1-1 TRBV30 - CAWMDGGRTEAFF TGTGCCTGGATGGACGGGGGTAGGACTGAAGCTTTCTTT
- TRBJ2-4 TRBV20-1 TRBD2 CSVSPAGLAKNIQYF TGCAGTGTCTCCCCAGCGGGACTAGCCAAAAACATTCAGTACTTC
- TRBJ2-6 TRBV4-2 TRBD2 CASSQVTSGAGANVLTF TGTGCCAGCAGCCAAGTTACTAGCGGGGCCGGGGCCAACGTCCTGACTTTC
few TRBJ2-2 TRBV24-1 TRBD1 CATSDTGGYGELFF TGTGCCACCAGTGATACAGGGGGGTACGGGGAGCTGTTTTTT
- TRBJ2-7 TRBV11-1 - CASSLLAFGLSGPYEQYF TGTGCCAGCAGCTTACTGGCCTTCGGACTAAGCGGCCCCTACGAGCAGTACTTC
few TRBJ1-2 TRBV5-5 - CASSYWTDSNYGYTF TGTGCCAGCAGCTACTGGACGGATTCTAACTATGGCTACACCTTC
- TRBJ1-5 TRBV18 TRBD1 CASSPPGGSQPQHF TGTGCCAGCTCACCCCCAGGGGGCTCTCAGCCCCAGCATTTT
- TRBJ1-1 TRBV5-6 - CASSPLQGAEAFF TGTGCCAGCAGCCCATTACAGGGCGCTGAAGCTTTCTTT
- TRBJ2-6 TRBV6-1 TRBD2 CASRLGGTTGANVLTF TGTGCCAGCAGACTCGGGGGGACCACTGGGGCCAACGTCCTGACTTTC
- TRBJ2-1 TRBV12-3/TRBV12-4 TRBD1 CASSLLTGPPYNELFF TGTGCCAGCAGCTTATTGACAGGGCCCCCCTACAATGAGCTGTTCTTC
- TRBJ2-7 TRBV20-1 - CSASTGTPREQYF TGCAGTGCTTCTACCGGGACCCCCCGCGAGCAGTACTTC
- TRBJ1-2 TRBV7-9 TRBD1 CASSLGQAPLF TGTGCCAGCAGCTTGGGACAGGCTCCCCTCTTC
- TRBJ2-3 TRBV2 TRBD1 CASNPRTGKDTQYF TGTGCCAGCAACCCCAGGACAGGAAAAGATACGCAGTATTTT
- TRBJ1-6 TRBV5-6 - CASLRAHSRSPLHF TGTGCCAGCTTAAGGGCTCATTCTAGGTCACCCCTCCACTTT
- TRBJ1-2 TRBV3-1 - CASSQRFEGAHGYTF TGTGCCAGCAGCCAACGATTCGAAGGGGCTCATGGCTACACCTTC
few TRBJ1-3 TRBV6-1 - CASIYPGLTGNTIYF TGTGCCAGCATCTACCCGGGGCTGACCGGAAACACCATATATTTT
many TRBJ2-1 TRBV12-3/TRBV12-4 TRBD2 CASSFRTSGMEQFF TGTGCCAGCAGTTTTAGGACTAGCGGGATGGAGCAGTTCTTC
few TRBJ2-3 TRBV20-1 - CSARDRGGTSTDTQYF TGCAGTGCTAGAGATCGTGGGGGGACTAGCACAGATACGCAGTATTTT
- TRBJ2-5 TRBV20-1 TRBD1 CSARGQGPERGQYF TGCAGTGCTAGAGGACAGGGCCCGGAGAGGGGCCAGTACTTC
few TRBJ2-7 TRBV12-3/TRBV12-4 - CASSSDRLSYEQYF TGTGCCAGCAGTTCAGACAGGCTTTCCTACGAGCAGTACTTC
few TRBJ1-2 TRBV27 - CASSLVSPPNRDGYTF TGTGCCAGCAGTTTGGTTAGCCCCCCAAATCGGGATGGCTACACCTTC
many TRBJ1-5 TRBV12-3/TRBV12-4 - CASSSPGLGNQPQHF TGTGCCAGCAGTTCCCCCGGACTGGGCAATCAGCCCCAGCATTTT
few TRBJ1-5 TRBV7-6 - CASTLREGFNQPQHF TGTGCCAGCACCCTCCGGGAGGGATTCAATCAGCCCCAGCATTTT
- TRBJ2-3 TRBV12-3/TRBV12-4 - CASSLAGGGASNTQYF TGTGCCAGCAGTTTAGCGGGTGGGGGGGCCTCTAATACGCAGTATTTT
- TRBJ1-3 TRBV9 - CASGGAGNTIYF TGTGCCAGCGGAGGGGCTGGAAACACCATATATTTT
few TRBJ2-7 TRBV7-3 TRBD1 CASSLGGPGQGEYEQYF TGTGCCAGCAGCTTAGGGGGTCCGGGACAGGGGGAATACGAGCAGTACTTC
- TRBJ1-6 TRBV3-1 - CASSHSGGAPLTLHF TGTGCCAGCAGCCATTCGGGAGGGGCCCCTTTAACCCTCCACTTT
- TRBJ2-1 TRBV6-2/TRBV6-3 - CASNGGPSYNEQFF TGTGCCAGCAATGGGGGCCCATCTTACAATGAGCAGTTCTTC
few TRBJ1-4 TRBV6-1 TRBD1 CAGRQGSATNEKLFF TGTGCCGGACGACAGGGTTCAGCAACTAATGAAAAACTGTTTTTT
few TRBJ1-6 TRBV20-1 TRBD1 CSASPFGTGSPPLHF TGCAGTGCTAGCCCTTTCGGGACAGGGAGTCCACCCCTCCACTTT
- TRBJ2-7 TRBV7-2 - CASSISPVHEQYF TGTGCCAGCAGCATTAGCCCGGTCCACGAGCAGTACTTC
- TRBJ2-1 TRBV24-1 TRBD2 CATSVQTSGDSYNEQFF TGTGCCACCAGTGTCCAGACTAGCGGGGACTCCTACAATGAGCAGTTCTTC
- TRBJ2-1 TRBV9 TRBD2 CASSTGTSGQFF TGTGCCAGCAGCACAGGGACTAGCGGGCAGTTCTTC
few TRBJ1-5 TRBV15 TRBD1 CATSSPSDRFDQPQHF TGTGCCACCAGCAGTCCTTCGGACAGGTTCGATCAGCCCCAGCATTTT
few TRBJ2-2 TRBV2 - CASNVGVTGELFF TGTGCCAGCAATGTGGGAGTTACCGGGGAGCTGTTTTTT
- TRBJ2-3 TRBV12-3/TRBV12-4 - CASSFENTQYF TGTGCCAGCAGTTTCGAGAATACGCAGTATTTT
- TRBJ2-1 TRBV3-1 TRBD1 CASSHSGTGYNEQFF TGTGCCAGCAGCCACTCCGGGACAGGCTACAATGAGCAGTTCTTC
many TRBJ2-1 TRBV7-9 TRBD2 CASSQLAGTNNEQFF TGTGCCAGCAGCCAACTAGCGGGGACCAACAATGAGCAGTTCTTC
few TRBJ2-1 TRBV5-6 TRBD2 CASSDPGLAGHNEQFF TGTGCCAGCAGTGACCCGGGACTAGCGGGCCACAATGAGCAGTTCTTC
few TRBJ2-1 TRBV20-1 - CSANQGGLEIDEQFF TGCAGTGCTAACCAGGGGGGACTAGAAATCGATGAGCAGTTCTTC
many TRBJ2-5 TRBV20-1 TRBD2 CSPYLAGGGTQYF TGCAGTCCATATTTAGCGGGAGGAGGGACCCAGTACTTC
once TRBJ2-7 TRBV5-1 TRBD2 CASSIQLAGGSYEQYF TGCGCCAGCAGCATCCAATTAGCGGGAGGCTCCTACGAGCAGTACTTC
few TRBJ2-7 TRBV6-2/TRBV6-3 - CASSSWARGSSYEQYF TGTGCCAGCAGTTCATGGGCCAGGGGCTCCTCCTACGAGCAGTACTTC